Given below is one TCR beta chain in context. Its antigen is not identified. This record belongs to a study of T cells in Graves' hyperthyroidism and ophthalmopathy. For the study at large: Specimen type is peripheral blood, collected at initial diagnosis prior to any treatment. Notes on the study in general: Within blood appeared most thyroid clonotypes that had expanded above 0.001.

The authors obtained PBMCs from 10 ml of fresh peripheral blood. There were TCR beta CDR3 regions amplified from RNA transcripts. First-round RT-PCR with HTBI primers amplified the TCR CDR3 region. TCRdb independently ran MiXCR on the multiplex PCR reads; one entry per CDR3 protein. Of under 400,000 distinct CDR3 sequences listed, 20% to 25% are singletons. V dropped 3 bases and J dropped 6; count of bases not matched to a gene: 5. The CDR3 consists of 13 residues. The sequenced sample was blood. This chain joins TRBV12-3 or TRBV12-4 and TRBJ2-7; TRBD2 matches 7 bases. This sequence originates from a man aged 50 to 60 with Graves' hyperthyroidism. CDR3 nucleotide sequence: TGTGCCAGCAGTTTGGATATAGCGGGCGAGCAGTACTTC. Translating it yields CASSLDIAGEQYF.